This TCR beta chain appears in the sequencing data of a study of T cells in Graves' hyperthyroidism and ophthalmopathy. The sample holds many counts of this clonotype. The CDR3 runs to 11 residues. Germline CDR1 is MDHEN and CDR2 is SYDVKM. The V gene lost 10 bases and the J gene lost 4 bases, with 9 bases spanning the gap. It was RNA transcripts that yielded the amplified TCR beta CDR3 regions. Initially, a first-round RT-PCR of the TCR CDR3 employed the HTBI primer set. TCRdb re-derived calls from the multiplex PCR reads in MiXCR, one entry per CDR3 protein. The sample contains nearly 600,000 distinct CDR3 sequences, over 12% of which appear only once.

J is TRBJ2-3 and V is TRBV28; D is unclear. The receptor's source is a woman between 18 and 29 years old with Graves' ophthalmopathy. Sequenced material: blood. The CDR3 DNA reads as TGTGCCATCAGAGAGGCAGATACGCAGTATTTT. This translates into CAIREADTQYF.